The 13 T cell receptor beta chains reported below all come from one sample, sequenced in a study of blood T cell repertoires in COVID-19. Assay: immunoSEQ multiplex PCR; the TCRdb copy retains only in-frame clones and omits some. The table has approximately 110,000 clones, over 70% seen once. The specimen sequenced was peripheral blood. These receptors were taken from a man aged 50 to 60 with acute or convalescent COVID-19.

This clone was seen a handful of times. V and J are TRBV2 and TRBJ1-6, with 7 bases identical to TRBD1. V lost 2 bases and J lost 9; bases outside the gene matches: 7. The CDR3 totals 15 residues. Germline loops: CDR1 SNHLY, CDR2 FYNNEI. The CDR3 sequence: CASSELGQGVSPLHF. CDR3 bases: TGTGCCAGCAGTGAATTGGGGCAGGGGGTTTCACCCCTCCACTTT.

This clone was seen just once. The chain combines TRBV10-1 with TRBJ2-1, with D perhaps matching TRBD2 (5 bases). CDR1 and CDR2 from the germline V gene are WNHNN and SYGVQD (reference sequence). Trimming removed 0 bases at V and 0 bases at J, with 9 bases between. The CDR3 loop spans 16 amino acids. The CDR3 protein is CASSESQAVSYNEQFF. The CDR3, as DNA: TGCGCCAGCAGTGAGTCGCAAGCGGTCTCCTACAATGAGCAGTTCTTC.

The rearrangement links TRBV28 to TRBJ1-2, with D perhaps matching TRBD1 (5 bases). Looked up from germline, CDR1 is MDHEN and CDR2 is SYDVKM. Trimming cost V 3 bases and J 3 bases, with 11 bases left between them. The CDR3 contains 14 residues. CDR3 coding DNA: TGTGCCAGCAGTTTGGGGGGTAAGGACTATGGCTACACCTTC. The encoded protein is CASSLGGKDYGYTF.

This chain connects TRBV6-6 to TRBJ2-2, with 11 positions matching TRBD1. The CDR3 runs 17 residues. Trimming removed 5 bases from V and 6 bases from J; junction bases left unmatched: 11. Germline values: CDR1 MNHNY, CDR2 SVGAGI (reference sequence). The CDR3 bases are TGTGCCAGCAGTCGCGGACAGGGGGCATCTCGGGCCGGGGAGCTGTTTTTT. It yields the protein CASSRGQGASRAGELFF.

V is TRBV9 and J is TRBJ1-1; 12 bases line up with TRBD1. Germline lookup yields CDR1 SGDLS and CDR2 YYNGEE. J lost 7 bases, V lost 3 bases, and 10 bases had no gene match. The CDR3 is made up of 16 amino acids. Here the CDR3 reads CASSERDRGRPGEAFF. Here the CDR3 DNA reads TGTGCCAGCAGCGAGAGGGACAGGGGGCGCCCCGGTGAAGCTTTCTTT.

V and J are TRBV7-8 and TRBJ1-3; 7 nucleotides agree with TRBD1. With 1 base clipped from V and 8 bases from J, the junction kept 5 bases outside the gene matches. This CDR3 region has 14 residues. Germline V CDR1 and CDR2: SGHVS, FQNEAQ. CDR3: CASSLGTGADTIYF. The CDR3 nucleotides are TGTGCCAGCAGCTTAGGTACAGGGGCGGACACCATATATTTT. The full variable domain, rest sourced from reference TRBV7-8 and TRBJ1-3, is GAGVSQSPRYKVAKRGQDVALRCDPISGHVSLFWYQQALGQGPEFLTYFQNEAQLDKSGLPSDRFFAERPEGSVSTLKIQRTQQEDSAVYLCASSLGTGADTIYFGEGSWLTVV.

The J gene is TRBJ1-1, the V gene TRBV10-2; D unclear. The CDR3 contains 13 residues. The V and J ends lost 5 bases and 1 base respectively, with 8 bases between them. Germline-derived CDR1 and CDR2 are WSHSY and SAAADI. The CDR3 DNA sequence: TGCGCCAGCAGTTCTCCTCGGAACACTGAAGCTTTCTTT. Its protein product is CASSSPRNTEAFF.

This sequence joins TRBV5-1 and TRBJ2-3, with 11 bases fitting TRBD2. The V and J ends lost 3 bases and 2 bases, in that order; junction bases with no gene match: 5. Per the germline V gene, CDR1 is SGHRS and CDR2 is YFSETQ. The length of the CDR3 is 16 residues. This CDR3 reads CASSSRLAGITDTQYF. Written as DNA, the CDR3 is TGCGCCAGCAGCTCGAGACTAGCGGGGATCACAGATACGCAGTATTTT. Supplemented by reference TRBV5-1 and TRBJ2-3, the full variable domain reads KAGVTQTPRYLIKTRGQQVTLSCSPISGHRSVSWYQQTPGQGLQFLFEYFSETQRNKGNFPGRFSGRQFSNSRSEMNVSTLELGDSALYLCASSSRLAGITDTQYFGPGTRLTVL.

The chain is built from TRBV2 and TRBJ1-2; 10 bases match TRBD1. CDR3 length equals 15 residues. Germline CDR1 reads SNHLY; CDR2 reads FYNNEI. J was trimmed by 4 bases and V by 6 bases; bases with no gene match: 8. The CDR3 region has the DNA TGTGCCAGCAGCGCATCGACAGGGGGCGGCTATGGCTACACCTTC. Translated: CASSASTGGGYGYTF.

DNA for the CDR3: TGTGCCAGCAGCTTAGTCGGGATGGAGTACGAGCAGTACTTC. It encodes CASSLVGMEYEQYF. This chain uses TRBV11-2 with TRBJ2-7, with D perhaps TRBD2 (5 bases). Germline V lookup: CDR1 SGHAT, CDR2 FQNNGV. The V gene lost 1 base and the J gene lost 4 bases, with 11 bases spanning the gap. The CDR3 extends over 14 amino acids.

The chain combines TRBV5-1 with TRBJ2-7, with 11 bases lining up with TRBD1. The CDR3 sequence is 15 residues long. The germline V gene encodes CDR1 SGHRS and CDR2 YFSETQ. J was trimmed by 3 bases and V by 0 bases; bases with no gene match: 2. CDR3 coding DNA: TGCGCCAGCAGCTTGGACGGGACAGGGGGCTACGAGCAGTACTTC. Amino acids: CASSLDGTGGYEQYF.

The J gene is TRBJ1-1, the V gene TRBV28; maybe TRBD1 (5 bases). Germline lookup yields CDR1 MDHEN and CDR2 SYDVKM. The ends were cut back, 5 bases at V and 7 bases at J, with 14 bases in the middle. This CDR3 has 13 amino acids. In nucleotides, the CDR3 is TGTGCCAGCAGTCGGGGCGGGGTTAGTGAAGCTTTCTTT. This encodes CASSRGGVSEAFF.

J is TRBJ1-1 and V is TRBV5-4, with 7 nucleotides matching TRBD1. The J segment lost 0 bases and the V segment lost 5 bases, leaving 4 bases of the junction unmatched. Germline loops: CDR1 SGHNT, CDR2 YYREEE (reference sequence). This CDR3 spans 14 amino acids. CDR3 DNA: TGTGCCAGCAGGGGGGGACAGATGAACACTGAAGCTTTCTTT. Protein product: CASRGGQMNTEAFF.